This TCR beta chain was recorded in a study of blood T cell repertoires in COVID-19. In the authors' methods: Researchers report that nucleated cell counts were estimated from reference gene primer amplification. Here immunoSEQ multiplex PCR was the method, and the copy in TCRdb shows in-frame clones only, minus some. From that table come the V and J calls and clone size; the DNA was used to work out D and trimming. The table has about 150,000 clones, about four fifths seen once; the top ten hold under 0.75%. The CDR3 runs 19 residues. Per germline, CDR1 MGHRA and CDR2 YSYEKL. Trimming cost V 0 bases and J 5 bases, with 25 bases left between them.

V is TRBV4-1 and J is TRBJ1-2; no definite D call. The sequenced sample consisted of peripheral blood. The TCR comes from a man aged 60 to 75 with acute or convalescent COVID-19. CDR3 bases: TGCGCCAGCAGCCAAGAAGGAGCGGCGGCCTGGGGAGGGTCATATGGCTACACCTTC. Translating it yields CASSQEGAAAWGGSYGYTF.